This paragraph covers one T cell receptor (beta chain) sequence. What it recognizes is unknown. Treatment described: approximately nine-day PBMC culture with coronavirus spike peptide pools or control peptides (ViraFEST assay). These data are taken from a study of vaccination and CD4 T cells after COVID-19. Study details: Samples taken post-COVID came a median 101 days after diagnosis, ranging from 35 to 161. The cells were exposed to overlapping spike peptides originating from SARS-CoV-2, HCoV-NL63, HCoV-OC43 and HCoV-229E for stimulation.

At the Johns Hopkins FTIC core, DNA taken from cultured CD4+ T cells was sequenced by way of the Oncomine TCR Beta short-read assay. A single record per CDR3 protein comes from TCRdb applying MiXCR to the PCR reads. Seen here are more than 10,000 distinct CDR3 sequences, roughly three fifths observed once, and the top ten hold 7.5% to 9%. General study findings and limits: Spike mono-reactivity applied to 304 of 307 vaccine-specific clones detected in convalescent patients.

The germline V and J ends were trimmed by 2 bases and 0 bases, with 8 bases remaining between them. The CDR3 is 15 amino acids. CDR1 is MNHNS, CDR2 SASEGT, per germline. The chain employs TRBV6-1 and TRBJ1-3; D not resolved. Sequenced here: CD4+ T cells from blood, cultured in vitro, sampled before SARS-CoV-2 vaccination. This receptor was taken from a human donor who had recovered from COVID-19. The CDR3 region has the DNA TGTGCCAGCAGTGAATTGAAACTCTCTGGAAACACCATATATTTT. As protein: CASSELKLSGNTIYF.